These 2 T cell receptor beta chains came from one sample sequenced in a study of T-cell reconstitution after alpha-beta-depleted transplantation in children. Unique molecular identifiers were incorporated when the TCRbeta library was constructed. TCRdb reprocessed the PCR reads via MiXCR and lists one record per CDR3 protein. The repertoire holds about 640,000 distinct CDR3 sequences, with 15% to 20% as singletons. Sequencing used PBMCs from the stem cell graft donor, obtained from the stem cell graft. All receptors derive from a human donor who donated a stem cell graft to a child with acute myeloid leukemia.

There are many counts of this clonotype. This sequence joins TRBV12-3 or TRBV12-4 and TRBJ2-5; unclear D gene. V lost 5 bases and J 5 bases, leaving 12 bases between the germline ends. The CDR3 is 13 amino acids. For the CDR3, the DNA is TGTGCCAGCAGTACCTTATCAAGGGAGACCCAGTACTTC. It translates to CASSTLSRETQYF.

This clonotype was seen many times. V usage is TRBV20-1 and J usage is TRBJ1-5; D might be TRBD1 (6 bases). With 2 bases removed from V and 2 bases from J, the gap between germline ends came to 7 bases. Per the germline V gene, CDR1 is DFQATT and CDR2 is SNEGSKA (reference sequence). The CDR3 sequence is 13 residues long. The CDR3 DNA follows: TGCAGTGCTAGATCAGGGGGCAATCAGCCCCAGCATTTT. Translating gives CSARSGGNQPQHF.